A selection of T cell receptor beta chains follows, all from one sample in a study of T cell responses to AZD1222 COVID-19 vaccine. Using immunoSEQ multiplex PCR, the repertoire was profiled, and TCRdb retains in-frame clones only, with some absent. The table includes more than 75,000 clones, approximately 91% detected once. The sample here was peripheral blood, taken 28 days after the second AZD1222 dose. The receptor source for this set is an adult who received the AZD1222 COVID-19 vaccine. The CDR3 runs from the conserved cysteine through the conserved F or W. Fields, in order: clone size, D gene, V gene, J gene, CDR3 protein, CDR3 DNA. A D gene is named only where the DNA matches it firmly. Clone size is given for some rows only: seen once, a few or many times, or a class if the clone is expanded.

clone size: .
D gene: TRBD1
V gene: TRBV6-5
J gene: TRBJ2-5
CDR3 protein: CASSYSPPGGSETQYF
CDR3 DNA: TGTGCCAGCAGTTACTCTCCGCCAGGGGGTTCAGAGACCCAGTACTTC

clone size: .
D gene: .
V gene: TRBV5-1
J gene: TRBJ2-3
CDR3 protein: CASSLGETTDTQYF
CDR3 DNA: TGCGCCAGCAGCTTAGGGGAGACCACAGATACGCAGTATTTT

clone size: medium-sized
D gene: .
V gene: TRBV4-3
J gene: TRBJ1-6
CDR3 protein: CASSQARGAPLHF
CDR3 DNA: TGCGCCAGCAGCCAAGCCAGGGGAGCACCCCTCCACTTT

clone size: .
D gene: .
V gene: TRBV6-4
J gene: TRBJ2-1
CDR3 protein: CATRGPNEQFF
CDR3 DNA: TGTGCCACCCGGGGCCCCAATGAGCAGTTCTTC

clone size: .
D gene: TRBD2
V gene: TRBV7-9
J gene: TRBJ2-3
CDR3 protein: CASSPGTSGSTDTQYF
CDR3 DNA: TGTGCCAGCAGCCCAGGGACTAGCGGTAGCACAGATACGCAGTATTTT

clone size: .
D gene: TRBD2
V gene: TRBV19
J gene: TRBJ2-2
CDR3 protein: CASVPGGGRLAGELFF
CDR3 DNA: TGTGCCAGTGTTCCCGGGGGCGGGAGGCTTGCCGGGGAGCTGTTTTTT

clone size: .
D gene: .
V gene: TRBV27
J gene: TRBJ2-1
CDR3 protein: CASSPEGLSYNEQFF
CDR3 DNA: TGTGCCAGCAGTCCGGAGGGACTGAGCTACAATGAGCAGTTCTTC

clone size: .
D gene: .
V gene: TRBV7-2
J gene: TRBJ1-5
CDR3 protein: CASSLGTHEIGQPQHF
CDR3 DNA: TGTGCCAGCAGCTTAGGCACCCACGAAATAGGACAGCCCCAGCATTTT

clone size: .
D gene: .
V gene: TRBV5-1
J gene: TRBJ1-1
CDR3 protein: CASSFGTSNTEAFF
CDR3 DNA: TGCGCCAGCAGTTTTGGGACTTCGAACACTGAAGCTTTCTTT

clone size: .
D gene: .
V gene: TRBV28
J gene: TRBJ1-6
CDR3 protein: CASSPGGRDNSPLHF
CDR3 DNA: TGTGCCAGCAGTCCTGGGGGAAGGGATAATTCACCCCTCCACTTT

clone size: .
D gene: .
V gene: TRBV5-1
J gene: TRBJ1-1
CDR3 protein: CASSFSGATEAFF
CDR3 DNA: TGCGCCAGCAGCTTTTCGGGGGCTACTGAAGCTTTCTTT

clone size: .
D gene: .
V gene: TRBV12-3/TRBV12-4
J gene: TRBJ2-3
CDR3 protein: CASRDGADTQYF
CDR3 DNA: TGTGCCAGCAGGGATGGAGCAGATACGCAGTATTTT

clone size: .
D gene: TRBD1
V gene: TRBV7-2
J gene: TRBJ2-7
CDR3 protein: CASSYGQGQYEQYF
CDR3 DNA: TGTGCCAGCAGCTACGGACAGGGACAGTACGAGCAGTACTTC

clone size: .
D gene: .
V gene: TRBV7-5
J gene: TRBJ2-7
CDR3 protein: CVRSLVADFGSYEQYF
CDR3 DNA: TGTGTCAGAAGCTTAGTGGCAGACTTCGGCTCCTACGAGCAGTACTTC

clone size: .
D gene: .
V gene: TRBV30
J gene: TRBJ1-5
CDR3 protein: CAWSAGVGVGQPQHF
CDR3 DNA: TGTGCCTGGAGTGCCGGGGTTGGGGTAGGACAGCCCCAGCATTTT

clone size: .
D gene: TRBD1
V gene: TRBV7-3
J gene: TRBJ1-1
CDR3 protein: CASSAGTGVNAFF
CDR3 DNA: TGTGCCAGCAGCGCCGGGACAGGGGTGAATGCTTTCTTT

clone size: once
D gene: .
V gene: TRBV10-1
J gene: TRBJ2-7
CDR3 protein: CASSEGESSYEQYF
CDR3 DNA: TGCGCCAGCAGTGAAGGCGAGAGCTCCTACGAGCAGTACTTC

clone size: .
D gene: TRBD2
V gene: TRBV6-1
J gene: TRBJ2-7
CDR3 protein: CASSELAEFPYEQYF
CDR3 DNA: TGTGCCAGCAGTGAACTAGCGGAATTTCCCTACGAGCAGTACTTC

clone size: .
D gene: .
V gene: TRBV24-1
J gene: TRBJ1-2
CDR3 protein: CATSDSGAYGYTF
CDR3 DNA: TGTGCCACCAGTGATTCGGGTGCCTATGGCTACACCTTC

clone size: .
D gene: .
V gene: TRBV5-1
J gene: TRBJ1-2
CDR3 protein: CASSFSGRTGAGDGYTF
CDR3 DNA: TGCGCCAGCAGCTTTAGCGGCAGGACGGGAGCGGGAGACGGCTACACCTTC

clone size: .
D gene: .
V gene: TRBV6-5
J gene: TRBJ1-2
CDR3 protein: CASSSNAGPLWGYTF
CDR3 DNA: TGTGCCAGCAGTTCTAATGCGGGTCCTCTCTGGGGCTACACCTTC

clone size: .
D gene: .
V gene: TRBV27
J gene: TRBJ1-2
CDR3 protein: CASSSQWDYGYTF
CDR3 DNA: TGTGCCAGCAGTTCTCAGTGGGATTATGGCTACACCTTC

clone size: .
D gene: .
V gene: TRBV25-1
J gene: TRBJ2-6
CDR3 protein: CASSDRTSGANVLTF
CDR3 DNA: TGTGCCAGCAGTGACCGTACCTCTGGGGCCAACGTCCTGACTTTC

clone size: .
D gene: TRBD1
V gene: TRBV25-1
J gene: TRBJ1-3
CDR3 protein: CASRDSGTVNTIYF
CDR3 DNA: TGTGCCAGCAGGGACTCCGGGACAGTAAACACCATATATTTT

clone size: .
D gene: TRBD2
V gene: TRBV6-4
J gene: TRBJ2-3
CDR3 protein: CASSDNSGSTDTQYF
CDR3 DNA: TGTGCCAGCAGTGACAATAGCGGGAGCACAGATACGCAGTATTTT

clone size: .
D gene: TRBD1
V gene: TRBV13
J gene: TRBJ2-7
CDR3 protein: CASSLRGLKSYEQYF
CDR3 DNA: TGTGCCAGCAGCTTAAGGGGGCTGAAATCCTACGAGCAGTACTTC

clone size: few
D gene: .
V gene: TRBV14
J gene: TRBJ2-7
CDR3 protein: CASSQFVGTGEQYF
CDR3 DNA: TGTGCCAGCAGCCAATTTGTAGGGACCGGCGAGCAGTACTTC

clone size: once
D gene: TRBD2
V gene: TRBV27
J gene: TRBJ2-7
CDR3 protein: CASSLGPGVAGSEQYF
CDR3 DNA: TGTGCCAGCAGTTTGGGCCCCGGGGTAGCGGGAAGTGAGCAGTACTTC

clone size: .
D gene: .
V gene: TRBV10-2
J gene: TRBJ1-1
CDR3 protein: CASSRDTYTEAFF
CDR3 DNA: TGCGCCAGCAGCCGGGACACATACACTGAAGCTTTCTTT